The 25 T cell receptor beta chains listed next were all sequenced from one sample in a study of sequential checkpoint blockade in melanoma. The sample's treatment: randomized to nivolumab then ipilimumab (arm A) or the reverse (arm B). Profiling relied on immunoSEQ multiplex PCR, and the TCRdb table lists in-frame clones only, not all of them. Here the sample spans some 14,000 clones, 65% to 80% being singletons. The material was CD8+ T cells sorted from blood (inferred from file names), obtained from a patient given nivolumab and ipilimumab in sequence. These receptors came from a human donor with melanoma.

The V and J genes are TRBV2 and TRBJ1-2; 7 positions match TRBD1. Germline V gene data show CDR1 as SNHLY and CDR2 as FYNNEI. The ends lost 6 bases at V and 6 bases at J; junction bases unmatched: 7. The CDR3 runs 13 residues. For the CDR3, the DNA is TGTGCCAGCAGCACGACAGGGTCTGATGGCTACACCTTC. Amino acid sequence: CASSTTGSDGYTF.

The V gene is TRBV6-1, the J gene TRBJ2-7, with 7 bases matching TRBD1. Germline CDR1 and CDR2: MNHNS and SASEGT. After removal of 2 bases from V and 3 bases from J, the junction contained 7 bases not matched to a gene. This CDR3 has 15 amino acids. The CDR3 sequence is CASSEYGTDRYEQYF. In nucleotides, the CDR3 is TGTGCCAGCAGTGAATACGGGACAGATCGCTACGAGCAGTACTTC.

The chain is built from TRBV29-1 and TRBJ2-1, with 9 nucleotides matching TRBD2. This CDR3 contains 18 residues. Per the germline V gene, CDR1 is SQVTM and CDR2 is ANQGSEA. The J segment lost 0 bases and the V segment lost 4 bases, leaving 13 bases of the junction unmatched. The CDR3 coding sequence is TGCAGCGTTGTTCCTCCAGCGGGAGGAGGGGGCTCCTACAATGAGCAGTTCTTC. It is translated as CSVVPPAGGGGSYNEQFF.

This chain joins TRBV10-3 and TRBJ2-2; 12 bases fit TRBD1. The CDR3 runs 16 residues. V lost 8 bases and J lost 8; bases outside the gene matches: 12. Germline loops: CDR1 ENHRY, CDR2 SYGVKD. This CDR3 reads CAIAEGTGGRLGELFF. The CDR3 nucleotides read TGTGCCATCGCAGAGGGGACAGGGGGCCGGTTAGGGGAGCTGTTTTTT.

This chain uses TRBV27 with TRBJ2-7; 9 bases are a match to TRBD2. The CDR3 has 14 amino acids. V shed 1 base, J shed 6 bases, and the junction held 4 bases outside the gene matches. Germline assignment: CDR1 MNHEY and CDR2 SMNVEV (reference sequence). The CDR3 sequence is CASSLLAGAGEQYF. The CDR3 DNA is TGTGCCAGCAGTTTATTAGCGGGAGCGGGCGAGCAGTACTTC.

CDR3 residues: CASTNGTGGPYEQYF. DNA for the CDR3: TGTGCCAGCACCAACGGGACAGGGGGCCCCTACGAGCAGTACTTC. The rearrangement joins TRBV28 to TRBJ2-7; 12 bases line up with TRBD1. The junction had 6 bases not matched to a gene; V was cut back by 7 bases and J by 2 bases. CDR3 length equals 15 residues. Germline V CDR1 and CDR2: MDHEN, SYDVKM.

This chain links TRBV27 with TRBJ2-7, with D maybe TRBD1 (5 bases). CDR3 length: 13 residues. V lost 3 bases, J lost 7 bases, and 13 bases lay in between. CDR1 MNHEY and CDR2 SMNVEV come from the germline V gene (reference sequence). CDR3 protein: CASSLTAFLEQYF. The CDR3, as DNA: TGTGCCAGCAGTTTGACAGCCTTCCTGGAGCAGTACTTC.

The CDR3 DNA is TGCGCCAGCAGCCAAGACAGGGTCTACGAGCAGTACTTC. Translated: CASSQDRVYEQYF. V is TRBV4-3 and J is TRBJ2-7, with a possible D match to TRBD1 (5 bases). Between the trimmed V and J ends, which lost 0 bases and 3 bases, there was a span of 6 bases. The CDR3 has 13 amino acids. Germline lookup yields CDR1 LGHNA and CDR2 YSLEER.

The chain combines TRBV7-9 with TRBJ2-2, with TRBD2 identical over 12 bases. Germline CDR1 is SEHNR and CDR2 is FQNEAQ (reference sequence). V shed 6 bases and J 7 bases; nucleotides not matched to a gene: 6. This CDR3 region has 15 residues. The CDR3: CASSPGLAGNGELFF. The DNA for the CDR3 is TGTGCCAGCAGTCCCGGACTAGCGGGAAACGGGGAGCTGTTTTTT.

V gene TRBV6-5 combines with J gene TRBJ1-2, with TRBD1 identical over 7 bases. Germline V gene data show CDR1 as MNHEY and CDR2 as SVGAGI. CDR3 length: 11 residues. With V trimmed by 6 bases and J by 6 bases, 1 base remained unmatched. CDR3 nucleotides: TGTGCCAGCAGGGGGACAGATGGCTACACCTTC. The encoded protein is CASRGTDGYTF.

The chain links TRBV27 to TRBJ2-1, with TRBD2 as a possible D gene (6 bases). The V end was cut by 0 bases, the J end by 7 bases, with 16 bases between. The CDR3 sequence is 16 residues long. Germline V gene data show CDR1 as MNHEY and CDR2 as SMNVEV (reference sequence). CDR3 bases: TGTGCCAGCAGTTTATCCGTCCGGGAGTTTTGGAATGAGCAGTTCTTC. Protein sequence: CASSLSVREFWNEQFF.

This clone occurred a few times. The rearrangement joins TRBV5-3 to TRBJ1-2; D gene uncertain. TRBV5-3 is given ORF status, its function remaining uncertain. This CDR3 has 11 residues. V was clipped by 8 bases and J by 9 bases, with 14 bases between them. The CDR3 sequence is CASSTTGSYTF. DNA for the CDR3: TGTGCCAGCAGTACCACCGGGAGCTACACCTTC.

The CDR3 is CATSPRVEGADTQYF. The DNA of the CDR3 is TGTGCCACCAGCCCTCGAGTGGAGGGAGCAGATACGCAGTATTTT. The chain is built from TRBV15 and TRBJ2-3; a possible D gene is TRBD2 (6 bases). Between the trimmed V and J ends, which lost 5 bases and 4 bases, there was a span of 16 bases. Germline CDR1 and CDR2: LNHNV and YYDKDF (reference sequence). CDR3 size: 15 residues. Drawing the rest from reference TRBV15 and TRBJ2-3, the complete variable domain is DAMVIQNPRYQVTQFGKPVTLSCSQTLNHNVMYWYQQKSSQAPKLLFHYYDKDFNNEADTPDNFQSRRPNTSFCFLDIRSPGLGDTAMYLCATSPRVEGADTQYFGPGTRLTVL.

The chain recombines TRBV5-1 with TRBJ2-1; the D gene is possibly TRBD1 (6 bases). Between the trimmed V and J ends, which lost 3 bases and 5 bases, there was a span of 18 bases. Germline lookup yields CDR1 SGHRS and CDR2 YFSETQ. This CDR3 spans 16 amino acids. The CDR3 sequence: CASSSHLGQPDNEQFF. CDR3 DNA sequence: TGCGCCAGCAGCTCTCACCTCGGACAGCCCGACAATGAGCAGTTCTTC.

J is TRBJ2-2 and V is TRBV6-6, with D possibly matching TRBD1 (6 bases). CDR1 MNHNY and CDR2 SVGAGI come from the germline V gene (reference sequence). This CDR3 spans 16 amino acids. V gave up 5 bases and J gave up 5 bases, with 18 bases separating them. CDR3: CASSGNREAITGELFF. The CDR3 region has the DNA TGTGCCAGCAGTGGAAACAGGGAAGCCATTACCGGGGAGCTGTTTTTT.

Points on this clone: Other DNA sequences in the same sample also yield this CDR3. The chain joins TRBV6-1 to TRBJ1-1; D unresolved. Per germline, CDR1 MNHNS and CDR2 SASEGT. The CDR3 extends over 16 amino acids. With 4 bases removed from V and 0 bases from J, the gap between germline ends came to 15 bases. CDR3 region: CASSGTTGAMNTEAFF. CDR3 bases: TGTGCCAGCAGTGGAACGACGGGAGCCATGAACACTGAAGCTTTCTTT.

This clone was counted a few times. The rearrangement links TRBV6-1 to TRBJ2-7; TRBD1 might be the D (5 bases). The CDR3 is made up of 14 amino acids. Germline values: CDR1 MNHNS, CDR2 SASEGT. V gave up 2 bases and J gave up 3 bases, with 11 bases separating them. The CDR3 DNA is TGTGCCAGCAGTGAACAGGGTGCATACTACGAGCAGTACTTC. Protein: CASSEQGAYYEQYF.

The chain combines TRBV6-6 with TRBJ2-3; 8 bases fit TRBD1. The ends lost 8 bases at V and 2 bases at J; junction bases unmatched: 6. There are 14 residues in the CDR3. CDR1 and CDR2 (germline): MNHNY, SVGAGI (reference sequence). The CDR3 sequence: CASAGTGSTDTQYF. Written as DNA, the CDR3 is TGTGCCAGCGCCGGGACAGGTTCCACAGATACGCAGTATTTT.

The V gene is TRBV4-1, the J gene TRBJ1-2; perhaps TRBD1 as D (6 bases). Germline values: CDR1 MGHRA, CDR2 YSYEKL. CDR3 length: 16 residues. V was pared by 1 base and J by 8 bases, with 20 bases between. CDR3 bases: TGCGCCAGCAGCCAAGTGGTAACAGGGAGGGTTGAAGGCTACACCTTC. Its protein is CASSQVVTGRVEGYTF.

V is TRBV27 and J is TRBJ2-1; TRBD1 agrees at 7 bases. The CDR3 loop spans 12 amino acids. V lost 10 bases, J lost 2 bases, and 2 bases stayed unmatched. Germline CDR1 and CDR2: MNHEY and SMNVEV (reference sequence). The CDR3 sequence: CATQGAYNEQFF. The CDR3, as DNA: TGTGCCACCCAGGGGGCCTACAATGAGCAGTTCTTC.

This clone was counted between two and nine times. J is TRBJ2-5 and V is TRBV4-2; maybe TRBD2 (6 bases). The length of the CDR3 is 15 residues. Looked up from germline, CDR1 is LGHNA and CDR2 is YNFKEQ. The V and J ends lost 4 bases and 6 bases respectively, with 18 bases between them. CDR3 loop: CASSPLAGWRKTQYF. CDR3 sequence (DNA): TGTGCCAGCAGCCCCCTTGCGGGATGGCGAAAGACCCAGTACTTC.

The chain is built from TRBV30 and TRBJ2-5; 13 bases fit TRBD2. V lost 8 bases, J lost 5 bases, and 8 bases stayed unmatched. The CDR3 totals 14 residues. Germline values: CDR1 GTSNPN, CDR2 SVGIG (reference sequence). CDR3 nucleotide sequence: TGTGCCGGACGACTAGCGGGGGGCCAGGAGACCCAGTACTTC. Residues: CAGRLAGGQETQYF.

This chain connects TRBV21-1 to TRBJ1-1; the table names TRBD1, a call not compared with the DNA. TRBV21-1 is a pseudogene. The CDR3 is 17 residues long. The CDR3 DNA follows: TGTGCCAGCAGCAAAGCTGACAGCCACGCGAAGAACACTGAAGCTTTCTTT. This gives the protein CASSKADSHAKNTEAFF.

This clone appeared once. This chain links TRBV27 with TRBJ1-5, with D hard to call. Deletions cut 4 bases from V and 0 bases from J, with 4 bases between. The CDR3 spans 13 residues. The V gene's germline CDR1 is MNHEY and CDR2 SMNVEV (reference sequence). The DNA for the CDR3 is TGTGCCAGCAGTTCCTATAGCAATCAGCCCCAGCATTTT. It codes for CASSSYSNQPQHF.

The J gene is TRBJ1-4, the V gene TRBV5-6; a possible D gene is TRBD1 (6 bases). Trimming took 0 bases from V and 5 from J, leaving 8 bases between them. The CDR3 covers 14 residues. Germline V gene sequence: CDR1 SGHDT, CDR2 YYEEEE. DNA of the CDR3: TGTGCCAGCAGCTTGGGGACAGCAAATGAAAAACTGTTTTTT. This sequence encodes CASSLGTANEKLFF.